The 7 T cell receptor beta chains given below trace back to one sample, sequenced in a study of blood T cell repertoires in COVID-19. TCRdb's table, derived via immunoSEQ multiplex PCR, lists solely in-frame clones and lacks some. The sample contains about 240,000 clones, about 86% of which appear only once. Sample: PBMCs or T cells enriched from blood (not recorded which). The receptors were sampled from a woman in her forties with acute COVID-19.

The chain has TRBV6-4 and TRBJ2-2; D remains ambiguous. V gave up 8 bases and J gave up 7 bases, with 14 bases separating them. The V gene's germline CDR1 is MRHNA and CDR2 SNTAGT. CDR3 length: 13 residues. The CDR3 DNA reads TGTGCCAGCTCCCAGGATAAGGACGGGGAGCTGTTTTTT. The encoded protein is CASSQDKDGELFF.

This chain connects TRBV19 to TRBJ1-1; 7 bases map to TRBD1. CDR3 size: 12 residues. The germline gives CDR1 LNHDA, CDR2 SQIVND (reference sequence). Trimming removed 4 bases from V and 6 bases from J; junction bases left unmatched: 2. CDR3 in DNA: TGTGCCAGTAGTACAGGGACAGCTGAAGCTTTCTTT. Its translation is CASSTGTAEAFF.

The V gene is TRBV5-6, the J gene TRBJ2-1; TRBD1 is a possible D gene (6 bases). Germline CDR1 and CDR2: SGHDT and YYEEEE. CDR3 length equals 12 residues. V was clipped by 4 bases and J by 7 bases, with 9 bases between them. The CDR3 coding sequence is TGTGCCAGCAGCGACACAGGGAATGAGCAGTTCTTC. Translating it yields CASSDTGNEQFF.

This chain joins TRBV28 and TRBJ2-2; 7 bases are a match to TRBD1. Germline V lookup: CDR1 MDHEN, CDR2 SYDVKM. CDR3 length: 12 residues. V dropped 6 bases and J dropped 5; count of bases not matched to a gene: 0. The CDR3 reads CASRTGTGELFF. CDR3 coding DNA: TGTGCCAGCAGGACAGGGACCGGGGAGCTGTTTTTT.

This chain connects TRBV9 to TRBJ2-1, with D maybe TRBD2 (6 bases). This CDR3 has 12 residues. Germline loops: CDR1 SGDLS, CDR2 YYNGEE. The ends were cut back, 3 bases at V and 7 bases at J, with 8 bases in the middle. The CDR3 DNA follows: TGTGCCAGCAGCGGACTAGTAAATGAGCAGTTCTTC. Its protein is CASSGLVNEQFF. Together with reference TRBV9 and TRBJ2-1, the CDR3 gives the full variable domain: DSGVTQTPKHLITATGQRVTLRCSPRSGDLSVYWYQQSLDQGLQFLIQYYNGEERAKGNILERFSAQQFPDLHSELNLSSLELGDSALYFCASSGLVNEQFFGPGTRLTVL.

This sequence joins TRBV29-1 and TRBJ2-1; 7 nucleotides align to TRBD2. The V segment lost 4 bases and the J segment 7 bases; nucleotides outside the gene matches: 19. Germline lookup yields CDR1 SQVTM and CDR2 ANQGSEA. The CDR3 is made up of 17 amino acids. CDR3 loop: CSVVPIMSGKKGNEQFF. CDR3 DNA sequence: TGCAGCGTTGTCCCCATAATGAGCGGGAAAAAAGGGAATGAGCAGTTCTTC.

This clone appeared a single time. The chain recombines TRBV5-1 with TRBJ1-1, with D possibly matching TRBD1 (6 bases). The V end was cut by 6 bases, the J end by 8 bases, with 20 bases between. The CDR3 sequence is 14 residues long. The germline V gene encodes CDR1 SGHRS and CDR2 YFSETQ. This CDR3 reads CASMGGSGTQEAFF. Written as DNA, the CDR3 is TGCGCCAGCATGGGTGGGTCCGGGACACAAGAAGCTTTCTTT. Drawing the rest from reference TRBV5-1 and TRBJ1-1, the complete variable domain is KAGVTQTPRYLIKTRGQQVTLSCSPISGHRSVSWYQQTPGQGLQFLFEYFSETQRNKGNFPGRFSGRQFSNSRSEMNVSTLELGDSALYLCASMGGSGTQEAFFGQGTRLTVV.